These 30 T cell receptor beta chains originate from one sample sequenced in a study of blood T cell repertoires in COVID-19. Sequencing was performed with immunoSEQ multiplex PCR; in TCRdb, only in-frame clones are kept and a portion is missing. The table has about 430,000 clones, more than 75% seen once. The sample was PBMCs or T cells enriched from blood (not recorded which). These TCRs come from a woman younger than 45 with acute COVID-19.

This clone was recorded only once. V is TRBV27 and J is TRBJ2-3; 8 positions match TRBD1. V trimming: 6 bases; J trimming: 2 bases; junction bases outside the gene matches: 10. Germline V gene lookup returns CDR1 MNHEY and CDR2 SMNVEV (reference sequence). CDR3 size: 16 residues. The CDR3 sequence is CASRIDTGGLTDTQYF. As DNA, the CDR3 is TGTGCCAGCAGGATTGACACAGGGGGACTCACAGATACGCAGTATTTT.

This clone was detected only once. This chain's CDR3 is CASSFNEGNYGYTF. In DNA form, the CDR3 reads TGTGCCAGCAGCTTCAACGAGGGAAACTATGGCTACACCTTC. V usage is TRBV7-9 and J usage is TRBJ1-2; the D is unclear. The V gene lost 3 bases and the J gene lost 2 bases, with 10 bases spanning the gap. CDR3 length: 14 residues. Looked up from germline, CDR1 is SEHNR and CDR2 is FQNEAQ (reference sequence).

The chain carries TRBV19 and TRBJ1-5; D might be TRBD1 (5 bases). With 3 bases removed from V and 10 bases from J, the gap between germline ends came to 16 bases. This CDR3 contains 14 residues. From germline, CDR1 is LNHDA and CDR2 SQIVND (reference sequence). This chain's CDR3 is CASSMGPGRPPQHF. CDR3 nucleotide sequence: TGTGCCAGTAGTATGGGGCCGGGCCGACCTCCCCAGCATTTT.

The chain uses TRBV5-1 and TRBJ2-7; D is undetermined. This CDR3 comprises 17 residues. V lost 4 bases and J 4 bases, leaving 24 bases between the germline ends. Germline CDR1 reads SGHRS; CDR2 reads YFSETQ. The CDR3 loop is CASSETAAASSQYEQYF. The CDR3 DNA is TGCGCCAGCAGCGAAACTGCGGCAGCATCGAGTCAATACGAGCAGTACTTC. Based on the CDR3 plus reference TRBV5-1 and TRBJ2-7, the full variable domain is KAGVTQTPRYLIKTRGQQVTLSCSPISGHRSVSWYQQTPGQGLQFLFEYFSETQRNKGNFPGRFSGRQFSNSRSEMNVSTLELGDSALYLCASSETAAASSQYEQYFGPGTRLTVT.

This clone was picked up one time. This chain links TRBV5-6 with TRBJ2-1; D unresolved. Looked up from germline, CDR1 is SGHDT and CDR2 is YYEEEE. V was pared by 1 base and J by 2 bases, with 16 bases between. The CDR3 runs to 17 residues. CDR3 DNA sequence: TGTGCCAGCAGCTTGTACCCGGAGTACCAAACCTACAATGAGCAGTTCTTC. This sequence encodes CASSLYPEYQTYNEQFF.

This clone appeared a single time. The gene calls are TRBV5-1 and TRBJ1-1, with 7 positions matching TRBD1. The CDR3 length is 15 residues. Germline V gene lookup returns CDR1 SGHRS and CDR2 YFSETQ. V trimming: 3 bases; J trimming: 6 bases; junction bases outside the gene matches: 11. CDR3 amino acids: CASSSYDRAGAEAFF. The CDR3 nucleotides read TGCGCCAGCAGCTCCTATGACAGGGCGGGCGCTGAAGCTTTCTTT.

This CDR3 is CASSRSGTGNEQYF. The CDR3 nucleotides are TGTGCCAGTAGCCGCTCCGGGACAGGGAACGAGCAGTACTTC. This chain joins TRBV19 and TRBJ2-7, with 9 bases lining up with TRBD1. The CDR3 is made up of 14 amino acids. Losses at the gene ends were 6 bases for V and 5 bases for J; bases not matched to a gene: 8. Germline V gene sequence: CDR1 LNHDA, CDR2 SQIVND (reference sequence).

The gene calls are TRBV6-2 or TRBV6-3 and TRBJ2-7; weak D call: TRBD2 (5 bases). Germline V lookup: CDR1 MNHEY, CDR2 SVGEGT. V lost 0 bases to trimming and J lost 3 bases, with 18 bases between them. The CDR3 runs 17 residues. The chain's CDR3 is CASSYSRRRALHYEQYF. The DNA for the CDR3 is TGTGCCAGCAGTTACTCTAGACGGCGGGCCCTCCACTACGAGCAGTACTTC.

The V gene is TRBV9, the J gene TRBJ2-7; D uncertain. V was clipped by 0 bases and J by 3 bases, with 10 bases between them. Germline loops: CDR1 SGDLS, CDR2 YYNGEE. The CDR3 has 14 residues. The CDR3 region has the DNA TGTGCCAGCAGCGTAGCCCCCCGAGGCTACGAGCAGTACTTC. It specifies CASSVAPRGYEQYF.

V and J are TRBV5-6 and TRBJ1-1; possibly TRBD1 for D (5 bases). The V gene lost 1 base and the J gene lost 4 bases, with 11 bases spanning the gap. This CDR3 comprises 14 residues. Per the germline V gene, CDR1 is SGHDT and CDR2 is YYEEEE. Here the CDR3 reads CASSLKWGGTEAFF. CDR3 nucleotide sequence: TGTGCCAGCAGCTTGAAATGGGGGGGCACTGAAGCTTTCTTT. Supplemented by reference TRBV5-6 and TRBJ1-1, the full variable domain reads DAGVTQSPTHLIKTRGQQVTLRCSPKSGHDTVSWYQQALGQGPQFIFQYYEEEERQRGNFPDRFSGHQFPNYSSELNVNALLLGDSALYLCASSLKWGGTEAFFGQGTRLTVV.

This CDR3 reads CACTRNTEAFF. CDR3 DNA: TGTGCCTGCACTCGGAACACTGAAGCTTTCTTT. This sequence joins TRBV12-3 or TRBV12-4 and TRBJ1-1; no firm D call. Trimming removed 11 bases from V and 1 base from J, with 8 bases in between. This CDR3 has 11 residues.

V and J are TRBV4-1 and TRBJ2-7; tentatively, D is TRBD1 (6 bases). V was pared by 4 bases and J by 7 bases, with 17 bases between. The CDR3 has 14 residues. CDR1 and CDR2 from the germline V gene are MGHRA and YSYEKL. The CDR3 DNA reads TGCGCCAGCAGCCTCATCACAGGGAGAGGGGAGCAGTACTTC. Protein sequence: CASSLITGRGEQYF.

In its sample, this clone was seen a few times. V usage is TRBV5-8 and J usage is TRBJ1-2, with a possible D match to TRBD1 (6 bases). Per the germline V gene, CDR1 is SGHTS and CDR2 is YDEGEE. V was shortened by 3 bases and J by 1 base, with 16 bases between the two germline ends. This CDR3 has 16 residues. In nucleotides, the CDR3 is TGTGCCAGCAGCTGGGGTCGACAGGATTTTAACTATGGCTACACCTTC. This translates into CASSWGRQDFNYGYTF.

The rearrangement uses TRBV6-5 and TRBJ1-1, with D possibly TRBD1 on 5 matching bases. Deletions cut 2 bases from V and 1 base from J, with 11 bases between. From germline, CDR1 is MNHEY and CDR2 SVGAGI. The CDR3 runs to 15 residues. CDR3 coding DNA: TGTGCCAGCAGTTACCAGGGTTTGAGGAACACTGAAGCTTTCTTT. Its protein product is CASSYQGLRNTEAFF.

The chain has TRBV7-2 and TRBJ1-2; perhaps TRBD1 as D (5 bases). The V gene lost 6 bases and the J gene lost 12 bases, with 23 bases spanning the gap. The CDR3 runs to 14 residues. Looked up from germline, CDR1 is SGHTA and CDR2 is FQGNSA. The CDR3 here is CASRRWGEPGFHTF. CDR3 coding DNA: TGTGCCAGCAGGCGTTGGGGGGAGCCCGGGTTCCACACCTTC.

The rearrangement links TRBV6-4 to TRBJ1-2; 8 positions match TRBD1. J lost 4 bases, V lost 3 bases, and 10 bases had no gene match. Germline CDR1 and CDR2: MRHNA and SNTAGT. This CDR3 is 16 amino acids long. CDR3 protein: CASSEKGAGGFYGYTF. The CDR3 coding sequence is TGTGCCAGCAGTGAAAAAGGGGCAGGGGGCTTCTATGGCTACACCTTC.

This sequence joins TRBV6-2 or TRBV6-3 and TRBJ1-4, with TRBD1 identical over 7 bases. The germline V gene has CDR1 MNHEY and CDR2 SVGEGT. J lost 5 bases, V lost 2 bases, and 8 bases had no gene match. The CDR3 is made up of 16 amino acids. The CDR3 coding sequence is TGTGCCAGCAGTTACGTCGGGGGGGACAGCAATGAAAAACTGTTTTTT. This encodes CASSYVGGDSNEKLFF.

Here the CDR3 DNA reads TGTGCCAGCAGCCAACGGACAGATAATTCACCCCTCCACTTT. Encoded protein: CASSQRTDNSPLHF. This rearrangement joins TRBV3-1 (or the pseudogene TRBV3-2) to TRBJ1-6; TRBD1 might be the D (6 bases). Germline CDR1 reads LGHDT; CDR2 reads YNNKEL (reference sequence). With 2 bases removed from V and 5 bases from J, the gap between germline ends came to 7 bases. The CDR3 has 14 residues.

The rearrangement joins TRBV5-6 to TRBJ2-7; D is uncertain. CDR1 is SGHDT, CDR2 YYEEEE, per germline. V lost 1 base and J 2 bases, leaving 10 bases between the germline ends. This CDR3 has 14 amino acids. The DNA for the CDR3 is TGTGCCAGCAGCTTGCTCGCAGGCACCTACGAGCAGTACTTC. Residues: CASSLLAGTYEQYF.

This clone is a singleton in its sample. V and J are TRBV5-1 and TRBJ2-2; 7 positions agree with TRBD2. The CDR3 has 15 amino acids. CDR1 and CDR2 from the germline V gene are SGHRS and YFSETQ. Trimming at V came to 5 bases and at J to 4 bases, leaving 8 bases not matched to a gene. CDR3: CASRRGGDLTGELFF. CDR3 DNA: TGCGCCAGCAGACGGGGAGGGGACCTCACCGGGGAGCTGTTTTTT.

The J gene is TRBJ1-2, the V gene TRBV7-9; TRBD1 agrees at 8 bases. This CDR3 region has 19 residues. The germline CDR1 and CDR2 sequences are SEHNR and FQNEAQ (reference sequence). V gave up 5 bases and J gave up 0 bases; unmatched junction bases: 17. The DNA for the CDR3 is TGTGCCAGCAGCCCGACCCCGGGGCAGGGGGCGCAAGCTAACTATGGCTACACCTTC. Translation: CASSPTPGQGAQANYGYTF. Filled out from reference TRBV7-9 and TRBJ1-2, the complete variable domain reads DTGVSQNPRHKITKRGQNVTFRCDPISEHNRLYWYRQTLGQGPEFLTYFQNEAQLEKSRLLSDRFSAERPKGSFSTLEIQRTEQGDSAMYLCASSPTPGQGAQANYGYTFGSGTRLTVV.

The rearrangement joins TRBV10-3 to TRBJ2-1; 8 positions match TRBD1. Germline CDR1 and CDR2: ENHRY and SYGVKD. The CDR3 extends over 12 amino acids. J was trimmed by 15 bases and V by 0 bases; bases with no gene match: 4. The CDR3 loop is CAISESVGQGFF. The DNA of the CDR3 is TGTGCCATCAGTGAGTCGGTAGGACAGGGGTTCTTC.

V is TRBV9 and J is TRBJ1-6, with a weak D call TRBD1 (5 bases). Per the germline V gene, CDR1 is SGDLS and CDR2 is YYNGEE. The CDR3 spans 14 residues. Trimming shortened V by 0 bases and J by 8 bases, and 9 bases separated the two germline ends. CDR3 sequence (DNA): TGTGCCAGCAGCGTAGATCCAGGGTATTCACCCCTCCACTTT. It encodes CASSVDPGYSPLHF.

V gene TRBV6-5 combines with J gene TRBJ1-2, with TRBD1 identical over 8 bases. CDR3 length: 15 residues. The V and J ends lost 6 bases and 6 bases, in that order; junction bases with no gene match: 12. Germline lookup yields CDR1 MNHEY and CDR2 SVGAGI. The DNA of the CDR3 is TGTGCCAGCAGAGGGGGGACAGGAGGGCTTCATGGCTACACCTTC. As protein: CASRGGTGGLHGYTF.

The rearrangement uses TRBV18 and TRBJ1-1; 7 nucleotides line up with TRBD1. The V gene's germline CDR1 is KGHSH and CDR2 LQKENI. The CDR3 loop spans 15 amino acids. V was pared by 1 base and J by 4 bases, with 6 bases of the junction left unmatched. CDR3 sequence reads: CASSPQRGQGTEAFF. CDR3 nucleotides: TGTGCCAGCTCACCACAAAGGGGGCAAGGCACTGAAGCTTTCTTT.

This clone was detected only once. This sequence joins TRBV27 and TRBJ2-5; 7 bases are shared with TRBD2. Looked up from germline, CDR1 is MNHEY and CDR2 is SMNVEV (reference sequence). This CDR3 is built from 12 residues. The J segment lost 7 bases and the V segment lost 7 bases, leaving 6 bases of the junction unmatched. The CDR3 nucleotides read TGTGCCAGCACCCATCCGGGGGGGACCCAGTACTTC. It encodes CASTHPGGTQYF.

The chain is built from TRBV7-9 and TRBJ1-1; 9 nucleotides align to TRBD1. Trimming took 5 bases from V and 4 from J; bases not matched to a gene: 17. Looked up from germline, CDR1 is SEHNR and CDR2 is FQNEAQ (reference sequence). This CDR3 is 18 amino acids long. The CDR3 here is CASSGPGQGVISGTEAFF. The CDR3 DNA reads TGTGCCAGCAGCGGACCGGGACAGGGCGTTATATCGGGCACTGAAGCTTTCTTT.

CDR3 bases: TGTGCTAGTGGTGCCCTATGGGGTCGGGAGACTGAAGCTTTCTTT. It is translated as CASGALWGRETEAFF. This rearrangement joins TRBV12-5 to TRBJ1-1; D is uncertain. CDR1 and CDR2 (germline): LGHNT, FRNRAP. The ends were cut back, 5 bases at V and 5 bases at J, with 18 bases in the middle. There are 15 residues in the CDR3.

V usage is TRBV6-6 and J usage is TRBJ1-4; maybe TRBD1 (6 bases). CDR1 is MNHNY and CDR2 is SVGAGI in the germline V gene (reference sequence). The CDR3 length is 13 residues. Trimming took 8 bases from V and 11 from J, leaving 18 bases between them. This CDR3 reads CASSTGGELKLFF. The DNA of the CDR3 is TGTGCCAGCTCTACGGGGGGCGAATTGAAACTGTTTTTT.

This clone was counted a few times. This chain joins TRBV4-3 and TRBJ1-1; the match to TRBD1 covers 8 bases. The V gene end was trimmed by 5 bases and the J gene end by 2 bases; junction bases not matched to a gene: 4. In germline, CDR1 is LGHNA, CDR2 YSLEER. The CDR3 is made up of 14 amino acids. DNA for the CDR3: TGCGCCAGCAGCGTGGACAGGGAAAACACTGAAGCTTTCTTT. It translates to CASSVDRENTEAFF.